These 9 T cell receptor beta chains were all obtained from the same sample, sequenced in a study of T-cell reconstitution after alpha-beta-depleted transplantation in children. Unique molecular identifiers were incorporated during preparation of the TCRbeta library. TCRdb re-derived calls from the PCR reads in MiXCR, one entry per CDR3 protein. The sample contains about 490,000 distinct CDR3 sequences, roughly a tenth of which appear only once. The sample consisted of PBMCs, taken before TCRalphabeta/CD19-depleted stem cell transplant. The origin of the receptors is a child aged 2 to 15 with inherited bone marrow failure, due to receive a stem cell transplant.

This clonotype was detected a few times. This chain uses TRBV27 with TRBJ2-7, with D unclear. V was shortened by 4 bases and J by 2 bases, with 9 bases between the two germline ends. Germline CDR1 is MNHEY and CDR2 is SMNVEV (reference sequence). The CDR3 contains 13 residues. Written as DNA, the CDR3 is TGTGCCAGCAGTTCCCGCCTAACCTACGAGCAGTACTTC. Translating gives CASSSRLTYEQYF.

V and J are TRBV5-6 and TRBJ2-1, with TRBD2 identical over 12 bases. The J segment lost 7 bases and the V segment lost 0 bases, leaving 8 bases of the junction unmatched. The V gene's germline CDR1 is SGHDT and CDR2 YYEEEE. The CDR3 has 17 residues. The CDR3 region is CASSLAASGRARNEQFF. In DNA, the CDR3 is TGTGCCAGCAGCTTGGCGGCTAGCGGGAGGGCCCGTAATGAGCAGTTCTTC.

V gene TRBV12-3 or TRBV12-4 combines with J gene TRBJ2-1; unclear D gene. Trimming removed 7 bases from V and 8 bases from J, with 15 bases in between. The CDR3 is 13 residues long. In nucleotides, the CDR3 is TGTGCCAGCACCACCTTGGGCGAGGATGAGCAGTTCTTC. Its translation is CASTTLGEDEQFF.

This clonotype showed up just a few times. The CDR3 here is CASSQDSSTPNEQFF. The CDR3 DNA follows: TGCGCCAGCAGCCAAGATAGTTCAACTCCTAATGAGCAGTTCTTC. The rearrangement links TRBV4-3 to TRBJ2-1, with unresolved D. The germline CDR1 and CDR2 sequences are LGHNA and YSLEER. With 0 bases removed from V and 7 bases from J, the gap between germline ends came to 13 bases. The CDR3 has 15 amino acids.

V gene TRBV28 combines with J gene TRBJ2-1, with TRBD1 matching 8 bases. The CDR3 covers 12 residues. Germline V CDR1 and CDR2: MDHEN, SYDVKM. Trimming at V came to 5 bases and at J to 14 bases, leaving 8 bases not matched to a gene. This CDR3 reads CASSPKQGEEFF. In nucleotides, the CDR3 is TGTGCCAGCAGTCCCAAACAGGGGGAAGAGTTCTTC.

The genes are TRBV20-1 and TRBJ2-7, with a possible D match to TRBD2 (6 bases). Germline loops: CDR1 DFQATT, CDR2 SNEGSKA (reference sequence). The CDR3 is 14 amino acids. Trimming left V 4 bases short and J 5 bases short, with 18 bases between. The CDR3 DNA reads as TGCAGTGCTACAAGGGACTCCCTCCGGGACGAGCAGTACTTC. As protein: CSATRDSLRDEQYF.

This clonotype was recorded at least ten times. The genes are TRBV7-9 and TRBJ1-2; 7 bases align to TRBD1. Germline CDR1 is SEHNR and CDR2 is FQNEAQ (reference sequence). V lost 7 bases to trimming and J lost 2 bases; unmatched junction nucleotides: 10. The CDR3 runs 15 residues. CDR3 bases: TGTGCCAGCACCGAAAGTAGGGGGCCCAACTATGGCTACACCTTC. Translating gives CASTESRGPNYGYTF. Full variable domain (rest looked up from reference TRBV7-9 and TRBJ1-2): DTGVSQNPRHKITKRGQNVTFRCDPISEHNRLYWYRQTLGQGPEFLTYFQNEAQLEKSRLLSDRFSAERPKGSFSTLEIQRTEQGDSAMYLCASTESRGPNYGYTFGSGTRLTVV.

The CDR3 loop is CASTSADTQYF. DNA of the CDR3: TGTGCCAGCACCTCCGCAGATACGCAGTATTTT. The V call is TRBV6-6, the J call TRBJ2-3; D is ambiguous. Germline assignment: CDR1 MNHNY and CDR2 SVGAGI (reference sequence). V was clipped by 7 bases and J by 4 bases, with 6 bases between them. The CDR3 is 11 residues long.

DNA for the CDR3: TGCGCCAGCAGCCAAGATGGCCCAGCGAACACCGGGGAGCTGTTTTTT. Protein: CASSQDGPANTGELFF. The chain is built from TRBV4-1 and TRBJ2-2; D is undetermined. In germline, CDR1 is MGHRA, CDR2 YSYEKL. V shed 0 bases and J shed 0 bases, with 8 bases lying between them. CDR3 length: 16 residues.